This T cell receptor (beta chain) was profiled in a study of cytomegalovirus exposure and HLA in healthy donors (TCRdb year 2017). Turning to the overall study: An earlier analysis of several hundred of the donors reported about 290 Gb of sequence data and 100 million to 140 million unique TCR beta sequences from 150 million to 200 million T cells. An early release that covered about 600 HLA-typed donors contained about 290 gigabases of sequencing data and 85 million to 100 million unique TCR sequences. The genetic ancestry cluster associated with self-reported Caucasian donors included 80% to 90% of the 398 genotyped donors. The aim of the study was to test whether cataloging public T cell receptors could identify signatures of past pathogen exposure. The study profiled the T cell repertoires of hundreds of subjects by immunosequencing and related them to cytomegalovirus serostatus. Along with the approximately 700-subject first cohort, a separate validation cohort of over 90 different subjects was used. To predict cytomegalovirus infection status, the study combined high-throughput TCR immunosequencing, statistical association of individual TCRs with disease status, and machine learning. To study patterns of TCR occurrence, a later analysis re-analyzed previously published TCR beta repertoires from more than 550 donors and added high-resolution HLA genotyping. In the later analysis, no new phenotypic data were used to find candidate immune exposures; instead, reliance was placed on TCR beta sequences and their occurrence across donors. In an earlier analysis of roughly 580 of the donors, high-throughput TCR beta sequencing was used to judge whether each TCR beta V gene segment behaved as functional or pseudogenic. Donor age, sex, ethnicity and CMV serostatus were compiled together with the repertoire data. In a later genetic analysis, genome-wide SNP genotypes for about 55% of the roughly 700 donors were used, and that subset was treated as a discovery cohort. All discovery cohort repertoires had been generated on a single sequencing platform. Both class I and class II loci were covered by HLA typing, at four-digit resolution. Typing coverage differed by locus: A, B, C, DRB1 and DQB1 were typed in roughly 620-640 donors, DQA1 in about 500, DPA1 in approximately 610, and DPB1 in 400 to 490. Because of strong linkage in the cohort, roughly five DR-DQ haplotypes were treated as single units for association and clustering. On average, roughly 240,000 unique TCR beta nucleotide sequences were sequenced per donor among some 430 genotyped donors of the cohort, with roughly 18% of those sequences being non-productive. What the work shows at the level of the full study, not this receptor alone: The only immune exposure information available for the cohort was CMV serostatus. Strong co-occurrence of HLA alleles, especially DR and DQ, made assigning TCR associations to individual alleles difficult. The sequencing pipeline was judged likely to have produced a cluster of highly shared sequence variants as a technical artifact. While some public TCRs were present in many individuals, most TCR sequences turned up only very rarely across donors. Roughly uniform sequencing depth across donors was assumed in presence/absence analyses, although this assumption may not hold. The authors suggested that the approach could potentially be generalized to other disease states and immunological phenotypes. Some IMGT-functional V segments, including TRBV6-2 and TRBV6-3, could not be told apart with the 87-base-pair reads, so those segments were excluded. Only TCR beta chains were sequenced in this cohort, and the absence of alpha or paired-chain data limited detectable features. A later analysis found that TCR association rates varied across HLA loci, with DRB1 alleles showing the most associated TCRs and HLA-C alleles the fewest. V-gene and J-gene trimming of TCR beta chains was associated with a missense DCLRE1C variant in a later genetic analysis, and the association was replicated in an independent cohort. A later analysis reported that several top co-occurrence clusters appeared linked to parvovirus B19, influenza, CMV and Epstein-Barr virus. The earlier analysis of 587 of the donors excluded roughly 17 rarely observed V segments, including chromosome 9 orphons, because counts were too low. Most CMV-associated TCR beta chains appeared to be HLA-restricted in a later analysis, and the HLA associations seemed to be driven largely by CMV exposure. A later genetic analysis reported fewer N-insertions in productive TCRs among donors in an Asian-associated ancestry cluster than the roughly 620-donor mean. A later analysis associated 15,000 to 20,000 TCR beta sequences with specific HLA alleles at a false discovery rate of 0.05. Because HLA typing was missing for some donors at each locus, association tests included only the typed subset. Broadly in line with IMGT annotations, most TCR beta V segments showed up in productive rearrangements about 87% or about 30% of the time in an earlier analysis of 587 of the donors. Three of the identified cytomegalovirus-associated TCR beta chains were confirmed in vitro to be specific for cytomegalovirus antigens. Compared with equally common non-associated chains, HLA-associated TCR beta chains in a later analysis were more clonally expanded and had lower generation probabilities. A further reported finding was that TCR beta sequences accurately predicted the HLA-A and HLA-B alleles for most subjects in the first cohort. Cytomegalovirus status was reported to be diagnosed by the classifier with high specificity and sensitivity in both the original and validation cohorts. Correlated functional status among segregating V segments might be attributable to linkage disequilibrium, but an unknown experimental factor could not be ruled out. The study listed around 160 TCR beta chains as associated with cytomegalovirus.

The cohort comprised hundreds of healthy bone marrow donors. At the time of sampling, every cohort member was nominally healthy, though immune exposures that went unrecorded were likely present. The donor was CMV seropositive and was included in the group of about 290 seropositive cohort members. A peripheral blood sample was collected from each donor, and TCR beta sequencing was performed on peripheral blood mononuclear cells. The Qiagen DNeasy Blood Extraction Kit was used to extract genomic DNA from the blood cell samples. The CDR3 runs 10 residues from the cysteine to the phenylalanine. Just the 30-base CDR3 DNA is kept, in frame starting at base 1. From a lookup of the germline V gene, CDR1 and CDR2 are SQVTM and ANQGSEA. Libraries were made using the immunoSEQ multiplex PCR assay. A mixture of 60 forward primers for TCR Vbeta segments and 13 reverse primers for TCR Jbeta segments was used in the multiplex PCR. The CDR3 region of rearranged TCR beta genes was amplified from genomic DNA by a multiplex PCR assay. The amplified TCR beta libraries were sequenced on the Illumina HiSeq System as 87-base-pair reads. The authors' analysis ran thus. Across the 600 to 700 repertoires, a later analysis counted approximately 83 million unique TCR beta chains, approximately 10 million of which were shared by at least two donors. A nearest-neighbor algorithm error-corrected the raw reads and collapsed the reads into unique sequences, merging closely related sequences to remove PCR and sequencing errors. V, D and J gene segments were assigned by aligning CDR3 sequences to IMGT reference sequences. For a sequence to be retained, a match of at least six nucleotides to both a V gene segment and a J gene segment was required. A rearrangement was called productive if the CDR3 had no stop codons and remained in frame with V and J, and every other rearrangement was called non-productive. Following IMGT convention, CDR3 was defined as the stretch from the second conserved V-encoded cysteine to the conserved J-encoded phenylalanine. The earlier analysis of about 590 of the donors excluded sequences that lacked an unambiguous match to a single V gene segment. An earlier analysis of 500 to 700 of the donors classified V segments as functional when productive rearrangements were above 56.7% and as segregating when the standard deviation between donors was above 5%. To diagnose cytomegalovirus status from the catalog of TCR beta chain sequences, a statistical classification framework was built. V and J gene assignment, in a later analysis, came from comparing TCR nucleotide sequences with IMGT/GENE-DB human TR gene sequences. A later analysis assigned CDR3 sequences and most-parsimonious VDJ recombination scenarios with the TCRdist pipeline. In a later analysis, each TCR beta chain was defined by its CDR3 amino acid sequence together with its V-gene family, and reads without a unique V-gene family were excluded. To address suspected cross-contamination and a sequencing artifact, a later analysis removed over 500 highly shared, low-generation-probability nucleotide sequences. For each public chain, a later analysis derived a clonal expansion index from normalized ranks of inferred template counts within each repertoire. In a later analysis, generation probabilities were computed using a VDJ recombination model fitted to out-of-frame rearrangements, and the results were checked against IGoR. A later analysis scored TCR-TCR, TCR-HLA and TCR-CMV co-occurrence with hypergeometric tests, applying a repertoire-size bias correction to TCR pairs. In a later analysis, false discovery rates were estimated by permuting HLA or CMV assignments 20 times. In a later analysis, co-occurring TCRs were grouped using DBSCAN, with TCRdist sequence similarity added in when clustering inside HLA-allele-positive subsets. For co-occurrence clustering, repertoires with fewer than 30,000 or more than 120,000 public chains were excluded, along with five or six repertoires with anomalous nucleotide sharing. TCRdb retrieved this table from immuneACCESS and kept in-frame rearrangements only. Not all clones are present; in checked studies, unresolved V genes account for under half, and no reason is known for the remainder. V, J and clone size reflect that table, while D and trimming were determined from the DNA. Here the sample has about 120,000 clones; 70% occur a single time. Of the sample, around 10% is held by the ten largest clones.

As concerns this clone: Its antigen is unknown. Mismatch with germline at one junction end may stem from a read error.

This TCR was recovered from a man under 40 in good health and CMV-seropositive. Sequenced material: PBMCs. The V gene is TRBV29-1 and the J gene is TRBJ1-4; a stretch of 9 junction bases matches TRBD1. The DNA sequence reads TGCAGCGTTGATCCGGACAGGGGAGGTTTT. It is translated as CSVDPDRGGF.